This T cell receptor beta chain derives from a study of T cells in Graves' hyperthyroidism and ophthalmopathy. Worth noting for this clonotype: A much larger clone lies a single base off, so this may be a read error.

Germline lookup yields CDR1 MNHEY and CDR2 SMNVEV (reference sequence). This CDR3 region has 14 residues. TCR beta CDR3 region amplification was performed from RNA transcripts. The HTBI primer set was used in a first-round RT-PCR of the TCR CDR3. TCRdb processed the multiplex PCR reads anew with MiXCR; each CDR3 protein has one entry. Here the sample spans under 200,000 distinct CDR3 sequences, roughly 10% being singletons. Lactation, pregnancy, other autoimmune disease or uncontrolled infection excluded patients. This chain links TRBV27 with TRBJ2-1; 9 bases line up with TRBD1. The clonotype comes from a woman aged 18-29 years with Graves' hyperthyroidism that later progressed to Graves' ophthalmopathy. The sequencing sample was made of blood. CDR3 residues: CASSLGTGSDEQLF. The CDR3 nucleotides read TGTGCCAGCAGTTTAGGGACAGGGAGTGATGAGCAGCTCTTC.